Described below is a single T cell receptor (beta chain) sequence and its context. TCRdb re-called the 5' RACE reads with MiXCR, one entry per CDR3 protein. The profile shows approximately 40,000 distinct CDR3 sequences, roughly 30% of them singletons. V was clipped by 7 bases and J by 2 bases; unmatched bases: 4. This CDR3 is 13 amino acids long. Per germline, CDR1 DFQATT and CDR2 SNEGSKA (reference sequence). This rearrangement joins TRBV20-1 to TRBJ2-7; TRBD1 aligns across 11 bases. The sequence derives from a female donor with breast cancer. Material for sequencing was tumor-infiltrating memory CD4+ T cells sorted from the breast tumor. This sample's subset: memory CD4+ T cells, CD4+CD45RO+CD25-. In DNA, the CDR3 is TGCAGTGTTGGGACAGGGGGTACCTACGAGCAGTACTTC. The encoded protein is CSVGTGGTYEQYF.